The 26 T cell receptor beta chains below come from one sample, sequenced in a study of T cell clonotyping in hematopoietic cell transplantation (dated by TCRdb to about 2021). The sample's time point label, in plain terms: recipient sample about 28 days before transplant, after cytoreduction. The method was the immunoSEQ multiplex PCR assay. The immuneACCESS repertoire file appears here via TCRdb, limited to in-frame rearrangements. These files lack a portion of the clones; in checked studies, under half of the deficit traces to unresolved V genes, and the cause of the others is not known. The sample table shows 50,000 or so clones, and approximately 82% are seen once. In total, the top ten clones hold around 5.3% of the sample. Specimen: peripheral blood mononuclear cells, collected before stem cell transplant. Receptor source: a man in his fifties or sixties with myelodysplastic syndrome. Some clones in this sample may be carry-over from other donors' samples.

CDR3 in amino acids: CAWGGTIEAFF. The CDR3 DNA sequence: TGTGCCTGGGGGGGGACAATTGAAGCTTTCTTT. This sequence joins TRBV30 and TRBJ1-1; a possible D gene is TRBD1 (6 bases). Trimming pared 5 bases from V and 7 bases from J, leaving 11 bases between. Germline V gene lookup returns CDR1 GTSNPN and CDR2 SVGIG (reference sequence). The CDR3 runs to 11 residues.

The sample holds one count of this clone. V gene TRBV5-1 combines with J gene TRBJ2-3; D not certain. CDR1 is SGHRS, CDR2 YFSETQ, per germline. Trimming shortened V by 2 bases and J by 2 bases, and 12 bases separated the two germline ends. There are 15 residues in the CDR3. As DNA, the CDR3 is TGCGCCAGCAGCTTCCTCGGAGCCTCCACAGATACGCAGTATTTT. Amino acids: CASSFLGASTDTQYF.

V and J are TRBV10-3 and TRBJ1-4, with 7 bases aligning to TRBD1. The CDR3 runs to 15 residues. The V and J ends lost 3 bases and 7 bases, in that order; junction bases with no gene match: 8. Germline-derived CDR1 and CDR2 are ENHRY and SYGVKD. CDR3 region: CAISDDWAGGEKLFF. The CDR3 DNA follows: TGTGCCATCAGTGACGACTGGGCAGGGGGTGAAAAACTGTTTTTT.

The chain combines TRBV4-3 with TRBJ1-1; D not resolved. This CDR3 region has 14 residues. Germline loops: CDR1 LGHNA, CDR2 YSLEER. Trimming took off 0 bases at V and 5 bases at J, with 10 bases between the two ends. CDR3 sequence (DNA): TGCGCCAGCAGCCAAGATCGGGCTAGGACTGAAGCTTTCTTT. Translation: CASSQDRARTEAFF.

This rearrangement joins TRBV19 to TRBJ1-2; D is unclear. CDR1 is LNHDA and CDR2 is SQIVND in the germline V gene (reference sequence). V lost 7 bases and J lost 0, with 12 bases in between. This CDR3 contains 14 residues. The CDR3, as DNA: TGTGCCAGTACCCGGCGGGGAGCTAACTATGGCTACACCTTC. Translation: CASTRRGANYGYTF.

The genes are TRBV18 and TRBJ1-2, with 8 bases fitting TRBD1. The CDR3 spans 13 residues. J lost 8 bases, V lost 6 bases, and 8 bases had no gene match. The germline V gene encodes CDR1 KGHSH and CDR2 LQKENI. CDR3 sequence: CASSRGQGDGYTF. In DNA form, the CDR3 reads TGTGCCAGCTCTCGAGGACAGGGAGACGGCTACACCTTC.

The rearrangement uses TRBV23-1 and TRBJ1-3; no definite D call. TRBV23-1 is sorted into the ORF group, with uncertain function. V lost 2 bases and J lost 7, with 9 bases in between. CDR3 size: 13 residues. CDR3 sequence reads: CASSQETCNTIYF. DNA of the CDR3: TGCGCCAGCAGTCAAGAGACGTGCAACACCATATATTTT.

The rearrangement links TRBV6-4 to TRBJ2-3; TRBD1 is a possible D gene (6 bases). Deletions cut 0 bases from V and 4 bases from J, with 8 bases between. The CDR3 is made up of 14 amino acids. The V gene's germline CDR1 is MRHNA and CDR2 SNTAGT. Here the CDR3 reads CASSDSAGADTQYF. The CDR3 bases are TGTGCCAGCAGTGACTCAGCAGGGGCAGATACGCAGTATTTT.

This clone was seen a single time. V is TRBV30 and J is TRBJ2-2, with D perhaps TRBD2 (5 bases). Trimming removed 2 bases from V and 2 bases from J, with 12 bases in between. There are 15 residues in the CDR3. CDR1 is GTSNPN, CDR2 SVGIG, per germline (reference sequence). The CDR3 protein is CAWSLRGSNTGELFF. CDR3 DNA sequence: TGTGCCTGGAGTCTGCGAGGGTCCAACACCGGGGAGCTGTTTTTT.

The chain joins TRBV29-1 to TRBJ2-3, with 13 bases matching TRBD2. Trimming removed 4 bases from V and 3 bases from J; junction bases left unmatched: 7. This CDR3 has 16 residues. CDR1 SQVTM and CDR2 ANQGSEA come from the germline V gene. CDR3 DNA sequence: TGCAGCGTTGTGGGACTAGCGGGGAGGGGAACAGATACGCAGTATTTT. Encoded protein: CSVVGLAGRGTDTQYF.

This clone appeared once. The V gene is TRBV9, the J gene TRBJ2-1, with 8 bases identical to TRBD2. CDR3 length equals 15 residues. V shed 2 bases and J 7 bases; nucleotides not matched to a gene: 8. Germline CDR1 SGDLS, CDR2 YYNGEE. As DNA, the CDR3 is TGTGCCAGCAGCGTGCCCGGGGGGGAGTGGAATGAGCAGTTCTTC. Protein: CASSVPGGEWNEQFF.

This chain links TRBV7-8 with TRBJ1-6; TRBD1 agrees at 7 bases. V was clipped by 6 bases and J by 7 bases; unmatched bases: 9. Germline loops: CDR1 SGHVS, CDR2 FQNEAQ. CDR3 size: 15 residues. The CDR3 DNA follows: TGTGCCAGCAGTCGAGACAGGGCTGTGAATTCACCCCTCCACTTT. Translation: CASSRDRAVNSPLHF.

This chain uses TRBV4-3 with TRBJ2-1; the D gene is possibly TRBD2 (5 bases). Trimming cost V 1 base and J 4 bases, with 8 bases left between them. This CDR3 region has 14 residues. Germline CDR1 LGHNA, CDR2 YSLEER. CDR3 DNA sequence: TGCGCCAGCAGCCAAGTCGGAGGATACAATGAGCAGTTCTTC. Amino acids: CASSQVGGYNEQFF.

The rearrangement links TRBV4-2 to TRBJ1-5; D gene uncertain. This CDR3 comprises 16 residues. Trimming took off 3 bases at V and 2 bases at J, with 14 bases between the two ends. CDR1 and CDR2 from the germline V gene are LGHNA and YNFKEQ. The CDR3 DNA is TGTGCCAGCAGCCAGGAATATCGGCAGGGCAATCAGCCCCAGCATTTT. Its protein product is CASSQEYRQGNQPQHF.

As DNA, the CDR3 is TGTGCCAGCAGTCCGGGACAGACCAACTATGGCTACACCTTC. Protein sequence: CASSPGQTNYGYTF. J is TRBJ1-2 and V is TRBV28; 7 bases align to TRBD1. CDR1 is MDHEN, CDR2 SYDVKM, per germline. This CDR3 region has 14 residues. The junction had 5 bases not matched to a gene; V was cut back by 5 bases and J by 2 bases.

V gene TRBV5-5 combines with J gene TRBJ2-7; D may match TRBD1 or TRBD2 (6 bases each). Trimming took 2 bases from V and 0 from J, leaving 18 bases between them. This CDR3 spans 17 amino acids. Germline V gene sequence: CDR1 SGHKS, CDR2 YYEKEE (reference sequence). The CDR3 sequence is CASSFTWGVRGSYEQYF. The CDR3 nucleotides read TGTGCCAGCAGCTTTACTTGGGGGGTCAGGGGCTCCTACGAGCAGTACTTC.

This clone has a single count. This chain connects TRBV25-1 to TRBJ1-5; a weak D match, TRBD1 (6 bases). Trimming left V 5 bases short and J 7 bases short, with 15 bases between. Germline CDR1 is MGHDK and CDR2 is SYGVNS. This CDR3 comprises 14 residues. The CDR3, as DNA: TGTGCCAGCAGTCGGGCGGGGCAGGGGCAGCCCCAGCATTTT. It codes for CASSRAGQGQPQHF.

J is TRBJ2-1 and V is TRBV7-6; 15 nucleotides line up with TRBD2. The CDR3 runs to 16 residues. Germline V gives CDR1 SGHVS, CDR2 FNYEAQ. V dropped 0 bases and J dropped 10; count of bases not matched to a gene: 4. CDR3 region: CASSLANGLAGGEQFF. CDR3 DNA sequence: TGTGCCAGCAGCTTAGCGAACGGACTAGCGGGGGGGGAGCAGTTCTTC.

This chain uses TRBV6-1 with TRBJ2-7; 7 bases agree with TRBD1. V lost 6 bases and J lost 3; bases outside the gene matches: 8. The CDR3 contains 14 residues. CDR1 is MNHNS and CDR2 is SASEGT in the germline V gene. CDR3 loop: CASRRQGSLYEQYF. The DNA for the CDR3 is TGTGCCAGCAGGAGACAGGGTAGCCTCTACGAGCAGTACTTC.

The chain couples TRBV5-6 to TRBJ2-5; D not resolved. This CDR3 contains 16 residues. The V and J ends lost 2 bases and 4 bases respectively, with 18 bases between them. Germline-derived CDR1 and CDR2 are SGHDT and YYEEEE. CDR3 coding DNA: TGTGCCAGCAGCTTCGCTCTTCGAGAGACGGGAGAGACCCAGTACTTC. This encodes CASSFALRETGETQYF.

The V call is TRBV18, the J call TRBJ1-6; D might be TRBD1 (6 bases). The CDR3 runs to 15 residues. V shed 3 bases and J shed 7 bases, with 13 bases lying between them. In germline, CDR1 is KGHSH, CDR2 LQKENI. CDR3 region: CASSPQGLGNSPLHF. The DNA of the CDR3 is TGTGCCAGCTCACCCCAGGGGCTGGGGAATTCACCCCTCCACTTT.

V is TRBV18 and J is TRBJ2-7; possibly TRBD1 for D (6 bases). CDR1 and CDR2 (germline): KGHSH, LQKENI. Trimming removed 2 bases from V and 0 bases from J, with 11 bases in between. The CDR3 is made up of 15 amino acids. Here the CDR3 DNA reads TGTGCCAGCTCACCAATAGGGGGTTTCTCCTACGAGCAGTACTTC. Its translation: CASSPIGGFSYEQYF.

CDR3 amino acids: CASSPARGPAYNEQFF. CDR3 DNA sequence: TGTGCCAGCAGCCCCGCCCGGGGGCCTGCCTACAATGAGCAGTTCTTC. V gene TRBV7-2 combines with J gene TRBJ2-1; D tentatively fits TRBD1 or TRBD2 (6 bases each). Trimming stripped 5 bases from V and 2 bases from J, with 16 bases between. The germline V gene encodes CDR1 SGHTA and CDR2 FQGNSA. This CDR3 contains 16 residues.

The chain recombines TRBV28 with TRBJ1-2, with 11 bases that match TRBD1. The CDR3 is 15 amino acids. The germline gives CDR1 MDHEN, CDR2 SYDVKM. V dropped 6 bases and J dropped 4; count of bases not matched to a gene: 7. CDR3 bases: TGTGCCAGCAGCGTAGGCGGGACAGGGGGCTATGGCTACACCTTC. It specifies CASSVGGTGGYGYTF.

In DNA form, the CDR3 reads TGTGCCAGCAGCTGGGAGGGGGGGAGCGTCCTGACTTTC. Amino acid sequence: CASSWEGGSVLTF. The chain carries TRBV5-5 and TRBJ2-6; TRBD2 might be the D (7 bases). The V gene's germline CDR1 is SGHKS and CDR2 YYEKEE (reference sequence). The CDR3 is made up of 13 amino acids. Trimming took 3 bases from V and 12 from J, leaving 13 bases between them.

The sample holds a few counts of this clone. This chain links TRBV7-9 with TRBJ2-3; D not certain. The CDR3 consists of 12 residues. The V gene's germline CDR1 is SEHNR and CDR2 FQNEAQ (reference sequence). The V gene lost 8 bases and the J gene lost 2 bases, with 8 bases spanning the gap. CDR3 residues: CASSSNTDTQYF. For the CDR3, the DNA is TGTGCCAGCTCCAGTAACACAGATACGCAGTATTTT. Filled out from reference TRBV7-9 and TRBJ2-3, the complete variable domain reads DTGVSQNPRHKITKRGQNVTFRCDPISEHNRLYWYRQTLGQGPEFLTYFQNEAQLEKSRLLSDRFSAERPKGSFSTLEIQRTEQGDSAMYLCASSSNTDTQYFGPGTRLTVL.